This entry is about one T cell receptor (beta chain). Its antigen target is currently unknown. Nothing much larger sits one base from this clone, and base qualities are not available. TCRbeta CDR3 regions were amplified from genomic DNA using the immunoSEQ Assay, a bias-controlled multiplex PCR. In the paper's pipeline: The number of nucleated cells in each sample was estimated from the amplification of reference gene primers within the assay. To quantify the absolute abundance of each unique TCRbeta CDR3 rearrangement, sequence reads were collapsed and filtered. For each sample, productive Simpson clonality was calculated as the square root of Simpson's diversity index across productive rearrangements. The table comes from immuneACCESS by way of TCRdb, which keeps in-frame sequences with V and J called. Part of the clones is missing from these tables; in studies checked, under half for an unresolved V gene and the rest for unknown reasons. V and J calls and clone size are given by that table; D and trimming were obtained from the DNA. This sample has fewer than 600,000 clones in its table, and 80% to 90% of those were observed once. The top ten clones comprise roughly 1% of the sample.

The sample belongs to a study of blood T cell repertoires in COVID-19 (TCRdb year 2020). Study-level background: Collaborator samples came from the United States, Italy and Spain and covered acute and convalescent phases of COVID-19. Subjects who had been exposed to COVID-19, were actively infected with it, or had recovered from it provided the deeply sampled blood TCRbeta repertoires that made up the dataset. Samples came from the ongoing ImmuneRACE study (first 160 participants) plus 1,254 subjects from 6 global collaborators. The repertoires were released in a freely available public database meant as a resource for research on the immune response to SARS-CoV-2. The material from the prospective study consisted of cDNA or gDNA derived from T cells, B-cell-depleted T cells, or PBMCs. HLA class I and class II types, where available, came from metadata supplied by the sample provider rather than from assay-based typing. The sample metadata nearly always contained a de-identified subject ID, COVID-19 status, age in years and sex. The research as a whole found: The amount of clinical and demographic metadata varied by source and participant and was provided uncurated.

CDR1 and CDR2 were assigned from the germline V gene as KGHSH and LQKENI. The CDR3 covers 14 residues, taking in both the cysteine and the phenylalanine. Of all the DNA, just the CDR3 is kept, 42 bases in frame from base 1. Trimming removed 5 bases from V and 7 bases from J, leaving 12 bases between the germline ends. One collaborating source in Seattle enrolled patients while the patients were actively infected and followed the patients over time throughout the course of disease. The collaborating institutions used their own protocols to collect whole blood in K2EDTA tubes. Collaborator samples were shipped for TCRbeta analysis as frozen whole blood, isolated PBMCs, or DNA extracted from either sample type.

This clonotype was sampled from a man aged 18 to 29 with COVID-19, enrolled during active disease. Here the chain combines TRBV18 and TRBJ1-6; there is no confident call for the D gene. Material: peripheral blood. This receptor carries the CDR3 CASSVPGNNSPLHF. In nucleotide form, the sequence is TGTGCCAGCTCAGTACCCGGGAACAATTCACCCCTCCACTTT.